One sample yielded the 8 T cell receptor beta chains listed below, sequenced in a study of blood T cell repertoires in COVID-19. Produced via immunoSEQ multiplex PCR; TCRdb's table is partial and in-frame only. This table holds 500,000 or so clones, approximately 86% found once. The specimen sequenced was PBMCs or T cells enriched from blood (not recorded which). These receptors all stem from a woman under 30 who had recovered from COVID-19.

V is TRBV6-2 or TRBV6-3 and J is TRBJ2-1; 10 nucleotides match TRBD2. V was clipped by 5 bases and J by 5 bases; unmatched bases: 9. CDR3 size: 16 residues. Germline lookup yields CDR1 MNHEY and CDR2 SVGEGT. The CDR3 coding sequence is TGTGCCAGCAGTCTAAATAGCGGGGGGCCGGACAATGAGCAGTTCTTC. Translating it yields CASSLNSGGPDNEQFF.

The chain employs TRBV27 and TRBJ1-1; unclear D gene. Deletions cut 3 bases from V and 8 bases from J, with 13 bases between. Germline lookup yields CDR1 MNHEY and CDR2 SMNVEV (reference sequence). This CDR3 region has 13 residues. The CDR3 region is CASSFSPSSEAFF. CDR3 nucleotides: TGTGCCAGCAGTTTTTCCCCCTCTAGCGAAGCTTTCTTT.

V and J are TRBV28 and TRBJ1-1; 7 nucleotides agree with TRBD1. This CDR3 region has 11 residues. CDR1 is MDHEN, CDR2 SYDVKM, per germline. The V segment lost 10 bases and the J segment 10 bases; nucleotides outside the gene matches: 9. This chain's CDR3 is CAIMGQSGAFF. CDR3 in DNA: TGTGCCATCATGGGACAGTCGGGAGCTTTCTTT.

The V call is TRBV10-3, the J call TRBJ2-5, with no clear D. The V gene lost 0 bases and the J gene lost 5 bases, with 4 bases spanning the gap. Germline V gives CDR1 ENHRY, CDR2 SYGVKD. The CDR3 length is 12 residues. The CDR3, as DNA: TGTGCCATCAGTGAGTCGCAGGAGACCCAGTACTTC. It specifies CAISESQETQYF.

The chain links TRBV4-1 to TRBJ2-3; TRBD2 aligns across 7 bases. The V segment lost 1 base and the J segment 2 bases; nucleotides outside the gene matches: 6. The CDR3 is 16 residues long. Per the germline V gene, CDR1 is MGHRA and CDR2 is YSYEKL. The CDR3 bases are TGCGCCAGCAGCCAAGCGGGACTACGGAACACAGATACGCAGTATTTT. Amino acid sequence: CASSQAGLRNTDTQYF.

The chain recombines TRBV5-6 with TRBJ1-2, with a weak D call TRBD1 (5 bases). Germline V gene sequence: CDR1 SGHDT, CDR2 YYEEEE. V was pared by 3 bases and J by 2 bases, with 14 bases between. The CDR3 covers 15 residues. CDR3 coding DNA: TGTGCCAGCAGCTCCAACCTACAGGAGAACTATGGCTACACCTTC. Its protein is CASSSNLQENYGYTF.

The rearrangement uses TRBV5-1 and TRBJ1-4, with 10 bases lining up with TRBD1. Germline V gene lookup returns CDR1 SGHRS and CDR2 YFSETQ. CDR3 size: 13 residues. Trimming removed 4 bases from V and 8 bases from J; junction bases left unmatched: 2. CDR3 amino acids: CASSGDRGEKLFF. The CDR3 coding sequence is TGCGCCAGCAGCGGGGACAGGGGCGAAAAACTGTTTTTT.

This clone was observed a single time. The chain couples TRBV28 to TRBJ1-2, with 7 nucleotides matching TRBD1. CDR1 and CDR2 from the germline V gene are MDHEN and SYDVKM. V trimming: 6 bases; J trimming: 0 bases; junction bases outside the gene matches: 16. The CDR3 is made up of 18 amino acids. CDR3 residues: CASRPPGTDVVANYGYTF. In DNA form, the CDR3 reads TGTGCCAGCAGACCACCCGGGACAGATGTTGTTGCTAACTATGGCTACACCTTC.